Following are 20 T cell receptor beta chains from one sample sequenced in a study of OX40 agonist ivuxolimab in advanced cancers. The assay was immunoSEQ multiplex PCR, and TCRdb's table has in-frame clones only and misses some. The data hold roughly 80,000 clones, with roughly 91% observed a single time. The sample was CD4+ or CD8+ T cells sorted from blood, taken in a trial of the OX40 agonist ivuxolimab. These receptors were taken from an adult with an advanced solid tumor such as melanoma, head and neck, liver or kidney cancer.

This chain uses TRBV30 with TRBJ2-2; 7 nucleotides align to TRBD1. V shed 2 bases and J 6 bases; nucleotides not matched to a gene: 12. Germline V lookup: CDR1 GTSNPN, CDR2 SVGIG (reference sequence). The CDR3 is made up of 16 amino acids. The CDR3 DNA reads as TGTGCCTGGAGTCCAACTGACAGGGTTAGGGCCGGGGAGCTGTTTTTT. Translating it yields CAWSPTDRVRAGELFF.

The J gene is TRBJ2-1, the V gene TRBV5-1, with no clear D. The CDR3 consists of 13 residues. Germline values: CDR1 SGHRS, CDR2 YFSETQ. The ends were cut back, 0 bases at V and 2 bases at J, with 3 bases in the middle. CDR3 in DNA: TGCGCCAGCAGCTTGGAAACCTACAATGAGCAGTTCTTC. Its protein is CASSLETYNEQFF.

In this sample, this clone turned up once. The chain links TRBV6-1 to TRBJ2-7, with TRBD2 matching over 10 bases. CDR3 length: 13 amino acids. The ends lost 6 bases at V and 6 bases at J; junction bases unmatched: 5. Germline loops: CDR1 MNHNS, CDR2 SASEGT. CDR3 loop: CASRASGSSEQYF. As DNA, the CDR3 is TGTGCCAGCAGAGCTAGCGGGAGCTCCGAGCAGTACTTC.

V and J are TRBV28 and TRBJ1-4; the D is unclear. The CDR3 is 16 amino acids. Germline CDR1 and CDR2: MDHEN and SYDVKM. With 5 bases removed from V and 5 bases from J, the gap between germline ends came to 18 bases. Here the CDR3 reads CASSETVSSPNEKLFF. The CDR3 DNA follows: TGTGCCAGCAGTGAGACGGTGTCCTCTCCCAATGAAAAACTGTTTTTT.

In the case of this clone: Other DNA sequences in the sample encode the same CDR3. The V gene is TRBV5-1, the J gene TRBJ2-1; 8 nucleotides line up with TRBD1. CDR1 SGHRS and CDR2 YFSETQ come from the germline V gene. Trimming cost V 4 bases and J 6 bases; bases outside gene matches: 9. This CDR3 region has 15 residues. CDR3 sequence (DNA): TGCGCCAGCAGCACCGGACAGGGAGTAGTCAATGAGCAGTTCTTC. Protein: CASSTGQGVVNEQFF.

This chain connects TRBV5-4 to TRBJ2-1, with 13 bases that match TRBD2. CDR3 size: 17 residues. Germline V lookup: CDR1 SGHNT, CDR2 YYREEE (reference sequence). The V and J ends lost 0 bases and 6 bases, in that order; junction bases with no gene match: 6. CDR3 bases: TGTGCCAGCAGCTTGGGACTAGCGGGAGGATTGGGCAATGAGCAGTTCTTC. It codes for CASSLGLAGGLGNEQFF.

The gene calls are TRBV18 and TRBJ2-1; D is ambiguous. There are 11 residues in the CDR3. Trimming stripped 6 bases from V and 6 bases from J, with 6 bases between. Germline CDR1 is KGHSH and CDR2 is LQKENI. CDR3 in amino acids: CASSPVNEQFF. The DNA of the CDR3 is TGTGCCAGCTCCCCAGTCAATGAGCAGTTCTTC.

V and J are TRBV19 and TRBJ2-7; D might be TRBD1 (6 bases). Looked up from germline, CDR1 is LNHDA and CDR2 is SQIVND (reference sequence). Trimming shortened V by 5 bases and J by 5 bases, and 13 bases separated the two germline ends. The CDR3 contains 13 residues. Here the CDR3 DNA reads TGTGCCAGTAGTCGGCCAGGGGTCGACGAGCAGTACTTC. Protein: CASSRPGVDEQYF.

The genes are TRBV5-1 and TRBJ1-2; D not certain. The V end was cut by 4 bases, the J end by 7 bases, with 17 bases between. The CDR3 is made up of 14 amino acids. The V gene's germline CDR1 is SGHRS and CDR2 YFSETQ. This CDR3 is CASSLSATTGGYTF. As DNA, the CDR3 is TGCGCCAGCAGCCTCTCCGCGACCACGGGTGGCTACACCTTC.

This clone was seen only once. This sequence joins TRBV7-9 and TRBJ1-4; 7 bases map to TRBD1. Germline lookup yields CDR1 SEHNR and CDR2 FQNEAQ (reference sequence). V trimming: 5 bases; J trimming: 4 bases; junction bases outside the gene matches: 10. The CDR3 sequence is 16 residues long. The CDR3 here is CASSRPPGQSNEKLFF. In DNA, the CDR3 is TGTGCCAGCAGCAGACCGCCGGGACAGAGTAATGAAAAACTGTTTTTT.

This clone was counted only a few times. The chain couples TRBV5-1 to TRBJ1-6, with 10 bases matching TRBD1. Germline V gene sequence: CDR1 SGHRS, CDR2 YFSETQ. Germline trimming cut 4 bases from V and 8 bases from J; bases unmatched to any gene: 6. The CDR3 is 15 amino acids. CDR3 loop: CASSPPGQGHSPLHF. Written as DNA, the CDR3 is TGCGCCAGCAGCCCGCCGGGACAGGGGCATTCACCCCTCCACTTT.

This clone was detected a few times. The chain uses TRBV21-1 and TRBJ2-6; the table assigns TRBD1, which was not confirmed against the DNA. TRBV21-1 corresponds to a pseudogene. This CDR3 is built from 16 residues. For the CDR3, the DNA is TGTGCCAGTCGACAGGGGGGTAGCTCTGGGGCCAACGTCCTGACTTTC. This codes for CASRQGGSSGANVLTF.

The rearrangement links TRBV7-9 to TRBJ1-2; weak D call: TRBD1 (5 bases). The CDR3 extends over 14 amino acids. Looked up from germline, CDR1 is SEHNR and CDR2 is FQNEAQ (reference sequence). V lost 1 base and J lost 5, with 11 bases in between. In DNA, the CDR3 is TGTGCCAGCAGCTTAGTGGGTCAGGGATATGGCTACACCTTC. This encodes CASSLVGQGYGYTF.

This clone was counted a single time. At the DNA level, this CDR3 is encoded by other sequences in the same sample as well. The chain is built from TRBV6-5 and TRBJ1-1; 8 bases fit TRBD1. The CDR3 contains 15 residues. The V segment lost 2 bases and the J segment 1 base; nucleotides outside the gene matches: 3. CDR1 is MNHEY and CDR2 is SVGAGI in the germline V gene. DNA for the CDR3: TGTGCCAGCAGTTACCCTGGGACAGGGAACACTGAAGCTTTCTTT. Its protein product is CASSYPGTGNTEAFF.

This sequence joins TRBV5-1 and TRBJ1-2; 8 bases map to TRBD1. J was trimmed by 14 bases and V by 3 bases; bases with no gene match: 12. The CDR3 consists of 13 residues. Per the germline V gene, CDR1 is SGHRS and CDR2 is YFSETQ. The CDR3 loop reads CASSSPGQVVWTF. CDR3 bases: TGCGCCAGCAGCTCTCCGGGACAGGTCGTCTGGACCTTC.

This clone occurred once. This chain uses TRBV5-1 with TRBJ1-1, with TRBD1 as a possible D gene (5 bases). This CDR3 has 15 amino acids. Germline-derived CDR1 and CDR2 are SGHRS and YFSETQ. V gave up 0 bases and J gave up 3 bases, with 12 bases separating them. In DNA, the CDR3 is TGCGCCAGCAGCTTGGTAGGGGACGGGGACACTGAAGCTTTCTTT. Translating it yields CASSLVGDGDTEAFF.

V gene TRBV30 combines with J gene TRBJ1-3; a possible D gene is TRBD1 (5 bases). Per the germline V gene, CDR1 is GTSNPN and CDR2 is SVGIG (reference sequence). Trimming stripped 0 bases from V and 11 bases from J, with 14 bases between. The CDR3 contains 13 residues. Here the CDR3 DNA reads TGTGCCTGGAGTGTAATAAATCCGGGGCCCATATATTTT. Amino acid sequence: CAWSVINPGPIYF.

The rearrangement joins TRBV15 to TRBJ1-1; 9 nucleotides match TRBD1. The CDR3 totals 13 residues. The ends lost 7 bases at V and 1 base at J; junction bases unmatched: 1. Per germline, CDR1 LNHNV and CDR2 YYDKDF (reference sequence). This chain's CDR3 is CATMGQGNTEAFF. The CDR3 nucleotides are TGTGCCACCATGGGACAGGGGAACACTGAAGCTTTCTTT.

This clone has more than one count but fewer than ten. The chain recombines TRBV18 with TRBJ1-2; D is possibly TRBD1 (5 bases). CDR3 length: 14 residues. V was pared by 3 bases and J by 8 bases, with 16 bases between. CDR1 is KGHSH, CDR2 LQKENI, per germline. The CDR3 here is CASSPRAPGEGYTF. DNA for the CDR3: TGTGCCAGCTCACCGAGGGCTCCGGGGGAAGGCTACACCTTC.

This clone was seen only a few times. The chain uses TRBV19 and TRBJ1-2, with 9 nucleotides matching TRBD1. The CDR3 loop spans 14 amino acids. Germline loops: CDR1 LNHDA, CDR2 SQIVND (reference sequence). Trimming took 7 bases from V and 4 from J; bases not matched to a gene: 7. The DNA of the CDR3 is TGTGCCAGTACCCGGACAGGGGAAGCCTATGGCTACACCTTC. Its protein is CASTRTGEAYGYTF. Supplemented by reference TRBV19 and TRBJ1-2, the full variable domain reads DGGITQSPKYLFRKEGQNVTLSCEQNLNHDAMYWYRQDPGQGLRLIYYSQIVNDFQKGDIAEGYSVSREKKESFPLTVTSAQKNPTAFYLCASTRTGEAYGYTFGSGTRLTVV.